The rows below give T cell receptor beta chains drawn from one sample of a study of cytomegalovirus exposure and HLA in healthy donors. The table came from immunoSEQ multiplex PCR; TCRdb's copy has only in-frame clones and leaves some out. Among under 110,000 clones listed, roughly 82% were seen once. The sample consisted of PBMCs. The receptors were sampled from a male donor in good health and CMV-seropositive. CDR3s include the opening cysteine and the closing phenylalanine or tryptophan. The D gene is left open where the match is weak. Clone sizes are given selectively: once, few, many, or a class where the clone is expanded.

clone_size j_call v_call d_call cdr3_nt cdr3_aa
NA TRBJ2-7 TRBV7-2 NA TGTGCCAGCAGCTTGGGTCAGGACTACGAGCAGTACTTC CASSLGQDYEQYF
once TRBJ2-1 TRBV19 NA TGTGCCAGTAGTATCCCCGCCGGCCGGGGAACCTCCTACAATGAGCAGTTCTTC CASSIPAGRGTSYNEQFF
NA TRBJ2-1 TRBV29-1 NA TGCAGCGTTGAACTAGCAATTGGTGAGCAGTTCTTC CSVELAIGEQFF
NA TRBJ2-5 TRBV30 NA TGTGCCTGGAGTGTACGCGTGAGGGCAGGGGTAGGGGAGACCCAGTACTTC CAWSVRVRAGVGETQYF
NA TRBJ1-2 TRBV29-1 NA TGCAGCGTTGTAGGCCAGGGGATTTTTGGCTATGGCTACACCTTC CSVVGQGIFGYGYTF
NA TRBJ2-1 TRBV27 NA TGTGCCAGCAGTTTATCGGGGAGCTCCTACAATGAGCAGTTCTTC CASSLSGSSYNEQFF
NA TRBJ2-1 TRBV5-1 NA TGCGCCAGCAGCTTGGTGGGCTATGAGCAGTTCTTC CASSLVGYEQFF
few TRBJ2-3 TRBV7-3 NA TGTGCCAGCAGCGAAAGCTTACAGACCACAGATACGCAGTATTTT CASSESLQTTDTQYF
NA TRBJ1-5 TRBV7-8 NA TGTGCCAGCAGCTTAGGTCCAGGGAGCAATCAGCCCCAGCATTTT CASSLGPGSNQPQHF
NA TRBJ2-1 TRBV25-1 TRBD2 TGTGCCAGCAGCGCTTCGGGGGGAGAGCAGTTCTTC CASSASGGEQFF
NA TRBJ2-7 TRBV5-4 TRBD1 TGTGCCAGCAGGCAACAGGGGGTGGGGTCCTACGAGCAGTACTTC CASRQQGVGSYEQYF
NA TRBJ1-4 TRBV5-6 TRBD1 TGTGCCAGCAGCCCGACAGGGTTCAATGAAAAACTGTTTTTT CASSPTGFNEKLFF
NA TRBJ2-1 TRBV19 TRBD2 TGTGCCAGTACCGCCTGGGGCGGGGGTGCCAACAATGAGCAGTTCTTC CASTAWGGGANNEQFF
few TRBJ2-7 TRBV5-4 TRBD1 TGTGCCAGCAGCCAGACAGGGGCGAGCTCCTACGAGCAGTACTTC CASSQTGASSYEQYF
NA TRBJ1-1 TRBV6-6 TRBD1 TGTGCCAGCAGCCCTAGACAGGGGGCTCTGAACACTGAAGCTTTCTTT CASSPRQGALNTEAFF
NA TRBJ2-7 TRBV5-4 TRBD1 TGTGCCAGCAGCCCGGGACAGGGTTCCTACGAGCAGTACTTC CASSPGQGSYEQYF
NA TRBJ1-1 TRBV5-6 NA TGTGCCAGCAGCTTGGGACTTAACACTGAAGCTTTCTTT CASSLGLNTEAFF
NA TRBJ2-7 TRBV30 NA TGTGCCTGGAGCCGAGGTCCCTCGGACGAGCAGTACTTC CAWSRGPSDEQYF
NA TRBJ2-1 TRBV18 TRBD2 TGTGCCAGCTCACCTTTAGCGGGAGCCTACAATGAGCAGTTCTTC CASSPLAGAYNEQFF
NA TRBJ1-6 TRBV14 NA TGTGCCAGCAGACCCGGGGGGATTAATCCGGTCTATAATTCACCCCTCCACTTT CASRPGGINPVYNSPLHF
NA TRBJ1-1 TRBV7-3 TRBD1 TGTGCCAGCAGCTCCGGCCAACAGGGGGCTGAAGCTTTCTTT CASSSGQQGAEAFF
NA TRBJ2-7 TRBV28 TRBD2 TGTGCCACCGAAAACGGACTAGCGGGGGGGTACGAGCAGTACTTC CATENGLAGGYEQYF
few TRBJ2-7 TRBV10-1 TRBD2 TGCGCCAGCAAAGGGACTAGCGGACTCTACGAGCAGTACTTC CASKGTSGLYEQYF
NA TRBJ1-6 TRBV4-2 NA TGTGCCAGCAGCCAAGATCGGGCACAGGGTGGTTCACCCCTCCACTTT CASSQDRAQGGSPLHF
NA TRBJ2-1 TRBV25-1 NA TGTGCCGCAGAGGGGAGGGGGACCTACAATGAGCAGTTCTTC CAAEGRGTYNEQFF
NA TRBJ1-3 TRBV5-1 NA TGCGCCAGCAGCTTGGATCCGGGAGGAAACACCATATATTTT CASSLDPGGNTIYF
few TRBJ2-5 TRBV5-8 NA TGTGCCAGCAGCTCCGGGTCACCCGGGGGAGAGACCCAGTACTTC CASSSGSPGGETQYF
many TRBJ2-7 TRBV5-6 NA TGTGCCAGCAGCTTGGTCACCTCGCGGTACGAGCAGTACTTC CASSLVTSRYEQYF
NA TRBJ1-5 TRBV4-2 NA TGTGCCAGTTCGTCGGGGGATCGGAACAATCAGCCCCAGCATTTT CASSSGDRNNQPQHF
NA TRBJ2-7 TRBV28 NA TGTGCATCGGAGGCCCACCTTACCTACGAGCAGTACTTC CASEAHLTYEQYF
NA TRBJ1-5 TRBV6-5 TRBD1 TGTGCCAGCAGTCGACAGGGGCAGGGGCAGCCCCAGCATTTT CASSRQGQGQPQHF
few TRBJ1-2 TRBV14 NA TGTGCCAGCAGCCAAGATCTAGTGTCCGCCTATGGCTACACCTTC CASSQDLVSAYGYTF
NA TRBJ1-1 TRBV5-1 NA TGCGCCAGCAGCCCACCGTTAGCTATGAACACTGAAGCTTTCTTT CASSPPLAMNTEAFF
NA TRBJ1-5 TRBV6-6 NA TGTGCCAGCAGTTACCTCTCGAGGGATCAGCCCCAGAATTTT CASSYLSRDQPQNF
NA TRBJ2-2 TRBV4-1 TRBD2 TGCGCCAGCAGCCTTCTTAGCGGGGGCGAGGTGAACACCGGGGAGCTGTTTTTT CASSLLSGGEVNTGELFF
NA TRBJ1-5 TRBV6-4 NA TGTGCCAGCAGTGGTCCTATATCCACAGATACGCAGCATTTT CASSGPISTDTQHF
NA TRBJ1-1 TRBV21-1 NA TGTGCCAGCAGCAGATGGACAGGCGGGATGAACACTGAAGCTTTCTTT CASSRWTGGMNTEAFF
NA TRBJ2-1 TRBV7-2 NA TGTGCCAGCAGCTTAGACGGCGGTGAGCAGTTCTTC CASSLDGGEQFF
NA TRBJ1-3 TRBV4-3 TRBD1 TGCGCCAGCAGCCCCGACCGGGACAGCTCTGGAAACACCATATATTTT CASSPDRDSSGNTIYF
NA TRBJ2-7 TRBV28 TRBD2 TGTGCCAGCAGTTTAAGCGGGGTCTACGAGCAGTACTTC CASSLSGVYEQYF
NA TRBJ1-2 TRBV5-1 TRBD1 TGCGCCAGCAGCTTGGGACAGGGAGCTAACTATGGCTACACCTTC CASSLGQGANYGYTF
NA TRBJ1-4 TRBV7-9 NA TGTGCCAGCCAAACCGGGGCAACTAATGAAAAACTGTTTTTT CASQTGATNEKLFF
NA TRBJ1-6 TRBV4-3 NA TGCGCCAGCAGCCAAGATCAAAGGGGGACCTATAATTCACCCCTCCACTTT CASSQDQRGTYNSPLHF
NA TRBJ2-3 TRBV4-1 NA TGCGCCAGCAGCCAACCCAAGGGCAGGGGTGGCACAGATACGCAGTATTTT CASSQPKGRGGTDTQYF
NA TRBJ2-5 TRBV14 NA TGTGCCAGCAGCTCCAGGGGAAGTAGGCAAGAGACCCAGTACTTC CASSSRGSRQETQYF
NA TRBJ1-1 TRBV18 NA TGTGCCAGCTCACAGCTACTGAACACTGAAGCTTTCTTT CASSQLLNTEAFF
NA TRBJ1-1 TRBV6-5 NA TGTGCCAGCAGCCGGCCCGGGTCGAGGGCTTTCTTT CASSRPGSRAFF
NA TRBJ2-5 TRBV7-3 TRBD1 TGTGCCAGCAGCAAAAACGGAGGGACAGGCGCGCAAAGAGAGACCCAGTACTTC CASSKNGGTGAQRETQYF
NA TRBJ2-1 TRBV9 TRBD2 TGTGCCAGCAGCGTAGGGACTAGCGGGGGGTTCTACAATGAGCAGTTCTTC CASSVGTSGGFYNEQFF
few TRBJ2-1 TRBV19 TRBD2 TGTGCCAGTACTACTAGCGGGATCGAAGATGAGCAGTTCTTC CASTTSGIEDEQFF
NA TRBJ2-7 TRBV28 TRBD1 TGTGCCAGTTTGAGGGGGCGGGACGAGCAGTACTTC CASLRGRDEQYF
once TRBJ1-6 TRBV19 TRBD1 TGTGCCAGTAGTATCCCAGGACAGGGGGCAGGGGGTAATTCACCCCTCCACTTT CASSIPGQGAGGNSPLHF
NA TRBJ2-2 TRBV29-1 NA TGCAGCGTCGATCCCGGGAACACCGGGGAGCTGTTTTTT CSVDPGNTGELFF
NA TRBJ2-7 TRBV6-5 NA TGTGCCAGCAGTTACTCGAGCGGAGACTCCTACGAGCAGTACTTC CASSYSSGDSYEQYF
NA TRBJ1-5 TRBV6-5 NA TGTGCCAGCAGCCACGCGGGGGCGTACGATCAGCCCCAGCATTTT CASSHAGAYDQPQHF